The rows below give T cell receptor beta chains drawn from one sample of a study of shared T cell receptors in the human thymus. Produced via immunoSEQ multiplex PCR; TCRdb's table is partial and in-frame only. This sample has some 760,000 clones, with 80% to 90% found just once. These same data were also listed under a study on human thymus T cells.

The sequencing input was thymocytes. The receptors derive from a girl under three years old with a congenital heart defect. Both conserved end residues are part of each CDR3. A D gene is named only where the DNA matches it firmly. Clone size is given for some rows only: seen once, a few or many times, or a class if the clone is expanded.

>TRBD1|TRBV7-3|NA|TRBJ1-1
CASSPRTGSDTEAFF
TGTGCCAGCAGTCCACGGACAGGGTCGGACACTGAAGCTTTCTTT
>NA|TRBV4-1|NA|TRBJ1-5
CASSQAGGGGNQPQHF
TGCGCCAGCAGCCAAGCCGGGGGGGGTGGCAATCAGCCCCAGCATTTT
>NA|TRBV13|few|TRBJ1-2
CASSFRGYGYTF
TGTGCCAGCAGCTTCCGGGGGTATGGCTACACCTTC
>TRBD1|TRBV28|NA|TRBJ2-7
CASSISGTGTYEQYF
TGTGCCAGCAGTATCTCCGGGACAGGAACCTACGAGCAGTACTTC
>NA|TRBV28|once|TRBJ1-1
CASSPWGDTEAFF
TGTGCCAGCAGCCCTTGGGGGGACACTGAAGCTTTCTTT
>NA|TRBV5-1|few|TRBJ2-5
CASSLEGVGFSETQYF
TGCGCCAGCAGCTTGGAGGGGGTGGGGTTTTCAGAGACCCAGTACTTC
>NA|TRBV21-1|NA|TRBJ1-1
CASSPSGYRDRERMDTEAFF
TGTGCCAGCAGCCCCTCTGGGTACCGGGACAGGGAAAGAATGGACACTGAAGCTTTCTTT
>NA|TRBV28|NA|TRBJ1-1
CASSPHRGGGHPDTEAFF
TGTGCCAGCAGTCCCCATCGAGGGGGGGGGCATCCGGACACTGAAGCTTTCTTT
>NA|TRBV6-5|NA|TRBJ1-1
CASSLIGRVGTEAFF
TGTGCCAGCAGTTTGATTGGGCGCGTCGGCACTGAAGCTTTCTTT
>TRBD1|TRBV27|NA|TRBJ1-1
CASSPRQGVRATEAFF
TGTGCCAGCAGTCCGAGACAGGGAGTGCGGGCGACTGAAGCTTTCTTT
>TRBD1|TRBV6-1|NA|TRBJ2-7
CASSEGDRGLGEFAYEQYF
TGTGCCAGCAGTGAAGGGGACAGGGGGCTCGGGGAATTCGCCTACGAGCAGTACTTC
>NA|TRBV6-6|NA|TRBJ1-5
CASSYGGPNQPQHF
TGTGCCAGCAGTTATGGGGGCCCCAATCAGCCCCAGCATTTT
>NA|TRBV28|NA|TRBJ1-3
CASNSVLSGNTIYF
TGTGCCAGCAATTCGGTACTCTCTGGAAACACCATATATTTT
>TRBD2|TRBV5-5|NA|TRBJ2-7
CASSRASGNTFYEQYF
TGTGCCAGCAGCCGAGCTAGCGGGAATACTTTCTACGAGCAGTACTTC
>NA|TRBV6-4|NA|TRBJ2-1
CASSETGIPNEQFF
TGTGCCAGCAGTGAGACCGGGATCCCGAATGAGCAGTTCTTC
>TRBD1|TRBV14|few|TRBJ2-7
CASSRQGALSQYF
TGTGCCAGCAGCCGGCAGGGGGCCCTATCCCAGTACTTC
>TRBD1|TRBV6-5|NA|TRBJ1-1
CASSYLTGGLATEAFF
TGTGCCAGCAGTTACTTGACAGGGGGCCTGGCCACTGAAGCTTTCTTT
>TRBD1|TRBV27|NA|TRBJ1-2
CATQRYYNRGAGYTF
TGTGCCACACAGCGGTACTACAACAGGGGGGCTGGCTACACCTTC
>NA|TRBV5-6|NA|TRBJ1-1
CASSQGREDENTEAFF
TGTGCCAGCAGTCAAGGGAGGGAAGATGAGAACACTGAAGCTTTCTTT
>NA|TRBV6-5|few|TRBJ2-2
CASSYSGGVELFF
TGTGCCAGCAGTTACTCAGGAGGGGTGGAGCTGTTTTTT
>NA|TRBV5-6|NA|TRBJ1-3
CASSLDELNSGNTIYF
TGTGCCAGCAGCTTGGATGAACTGAATTCTGGAAACACCATATATTTT
>NA|TRBV4-1|once|TRBJ1-1
CASSQRGGDTEAFF
TGCGCCAGCAGCCAAAGGGGGGGGGACACTGAAGCTTTCTTT
>NA|TRBV5-6|NA|TRBJ2-3
CASSLGAGITDTQYF
TGTGCCAGCAGCTTGGGCGCGGGGATCACAGATACGCAGTATTTT
>NA|TRBV6-4|once|TRBJ2-7
CASSDRPGQGRREQYF
TGTGCCAGCAGTGACCGTCCCGGGCAGGGGAGAAGGGAGCAGTACTTC
>TRBD1|TRBV28|once|TRBJ1-3
CASAGTDRGTSGNTIYF
TGTGCCAGCGCAGGGACAGACCGGGGGACCTCTGGAAACACCATATATTTT
>NA|TRBV9|once|TRBJ1-1
CASSVGGAWNTEAFF
TGTGCCAGCAGCGTAGGCGGGGCTTGGAACACTGAAGCTTTCTTT
>TRBD1|TRBV27|NA|TRBJ1-2
CASSLRGDRGGYTF
TGTGCCAGCAGTTTAAGGGGGGACAGGGGCGGCTACACCTTC
>NA|TRBV6-5|few|TRBJ1-4
CASSYSGLGGEKLFF
TGTGCCAGCAGTTACTCAGGTTTAGGAGGTGAAAAACTGTTTTTT
>NA|TRBV12-5|NA|TRBJ1-1
CASGPLDGPLDLANTEAFF
TGTGCTAGTGGCCCCCTCGATGGCCCCCTCGATCTAGCGAACACTGAAGCTTTCTTT
>TRBD1|TRBV5-6|NA|TRBJ1-2
CASSLRDSTYGYTF
TGTGCCAGCAGCCTAAGGGACAGTACCTATGGCTACACCTTC
>NA|TRBV5-5|once|TRBJ2-7
CASSLAGNGETHEQYF
TGTGCCAGCAGCTTGGCGGGGAACGGGGAAACCCACGAGCAGTACTTC
>NA|TRBV27|NA|TRBJ1-2
CASSLGGLGGYTF
TGTGCCAGCAGTTTAGGAGGACTGGGTGGCTACACCTTC
>NA|TRBV28|once|TRBJ2-5
CASNHLGGQVKGEETQYF
TGTGCCAGCAACCACTTGGGGGGGCAGGTCAAGGGGGAAGAGACCCAGTACTTC
>NA|TRBV2|NA|TRBJ2-7
CASSEMDGQNYEQYF
TGTGCCAGCAGTGAAATGGACGGACAGAACTACGAGCAGTACTTC
>NA|TRBV6-1|NA|TRBJ1-6
CASSGPSPGSPLHF
TGTGCCAGCAGTGGACCGAGTCCAGGATCACCCCTCCACTTT
>NA|TRBV7-2|once|TRBJ1-4
CASSLALGGKLFF
TGTGCCAGCAGCTTAGCTCTCGGGGGAAAACTGTTTTTT
>TRBD1|TRBV10-3|NA|TRBJ2-1
CASRPGQGYDEQFF
TGTGCCAGCCGTCCGGGACAGGGTTATGATGAGCAGTTCTTC
>TRBD1|TRBV6-1|NA|TRBJ1-2
CASSQHKGQYYGYTF
TGTGCCAGCAGTCAGCATAAGGGACAGTACTATGGCTACACCTTC
>TRBD1|TRBV7-9|NA|TRBJ1-4
CASSLGGQGPYLKKLFF
TGTGCCAGCAGCTTAGGGGGACAGGGGCCCTATTTGAAAAAACTGTTTTTT
>NA|TRBV5-1|NA|TRBJ1-6
CASSLGKRDPSTPTRSSYNSPLHF
TGCGCCAGCAGCTTGGGGAAGAGGGATCCATCTACTCCTACCAGGAGCTCCTATAATTCACCCCTCCACTTT
>TRBD1|TRBV7-9|few|TRBJ1-2
CASSSYRDRDPYGYTF
TGTGCCAGCAGCTCTTACAGGGACAGGGACCCCTATGGCTACACCTTC
>NA|TRBV4-2|NA|TRBJ1-5
CASSQRTERNSNQPQHF
TGTGCCAGCAGCCAACGGACAGAAAGAAATAGCAATCAGCCCCAGCATTTT
>TRBD1|TRBV18|once|TRBJ1-2
CASSPRDRVYYGYTF
TGTGCCAGCTCACCACGGGACAGGGTATACTATGGCTACACCTTC
>TRBD1|TRBV2|NA|TRBJ2-1
CASSGPSRTGKFF
TGTGCCAGCAGTGGACCTTCTAGGACAGGGAAGTTCTTC
>NA|TRBV5-6|NA|TRBJ1-2
CASSLGTPWQGKGYTF
TGTGCCAGCAGCTTGGGGACTCCTTGGCAGGGGAAGGGCTACACCTTC
>NA|TRBV6-1|NA|TRBJ1-2
CASSEAWGRRGYGYTF
TGTGCCAGCAGTGAAGCCTGGGGGAGGAGGGGCTATGGCTACACCTTC
>TRBD1|TRBV18|NA|TRBJ2-1
CASPRGGTGGSGEQFF
TGTGCCAGCCCACGGGGTGGGACAGGGGGTTCGGGTGAGCAGTTCTTC
>TRBD1|TRBV28|NA|TRBJ1-2
CASSLVDRGSNYGYTF
TGTGCCAGCAGTTTGGTCGACAGGGGATCTAACTATGGCTACACCTTC
>TRBD2|TRBV27|NA|TRBJ2-7
CASSPGTSRHEQYF
TGTGCCAGCAGTCCGGGGACTAGCCGCCACGAGCAGTACTTC
>NA|TRBV9|NA|TRBJ2-1
CASSTLQGPYNEQFF
TGTGCCAGCAGCACTCTTCAGGGCCCCTACAATGAGCAGTTCTTC
>NA|TRBV27|NA|TRBJ1-2
CASSLHRRTAYGYTF
TGTGCCAGCAGCTTACACCGACGGACAGCCTATGGCTACACCTTC
>TRBD1|TRBV9|NA|TRBJ2-1
CASSGTGTGAYNEQFF
TGTGCCAGCAGCGGCACCGGGACAGGGGCCTACAATGAGCAGTTCTTC
>TRBD1|TRBV28|few|TRBJ2-7
CASSLGDRALAEQYF
TGTGCCAGCAGTTTGGGGGACAGGGCCCTGGCTGAGCAGTACTTC
>NA|TRBV2|NA|TRBJ1-1
CASIGGGYTEAFF
TGTGCCAGCATTGGGGGGGGGTACACTGAAGCTTTCTTT
>TRBD1|TRBV25-1|NA|TRBJ1-2
CASSDQKDVRGQDGYTF
TGTGCCAGCAGTGACCAGAAGGATGTCAGGGGGCAGGATGGCTACACCTTC
>NA|TRBV4-3|NA|TRBJ1-1
CASSQDQVMNTEAFF
TGCGCCAGCAGCCAAGACCAGGTCATGAACACTGAAGCTTTCTTT
>NA|TRBV10-3|NA|TRBJ1-2
CAISESGFGRGTANYGYTF
TGTGCCATCAGTGAGTCCGGTTTTGGCAGGGGAACTGCTAACTATGGCTACACCTTC
>NA|TRBV28|NA|TRBJ2-5
CASSACGGPETQYF
TGTGCCAGCAGTGCCTGCGGGGGCCCGGAGACCCAGTACTTC
>TRBD1|TRBV5-6|NA|TRBJ2-3
CASSFCRDRGYTDTQYF
TGTGCCAGCAGCTTTTGCCGGGACAGGGGGTACACAGATACGCAGTATTTT
>NA|TRBV7-2|NA|TRBJ1-2
CASSSRDSYWHGYTF
TGTGCCAGCAGCTCCCGGGACTCATATTGGCATGGCTACACCTTC